This T cell receptor (beta chain) came from a study of shared clonotypes between healthy human individuals. About the study: Serving as donors were a couple of women and three men, whose ages spanned 18 to 49. CD8 memory received one plate per donor, CD8 naive two, CD4 memory three and CD4 naive three. General study findings and limits: Among non-shared clonotypes, generation probabilities were lower than among those shared by all four donors.

The CDR3 covers 18 residues. Germline CDR1 is SGHRS and CDR2 is YFSETQ. The J segment lost 0 bases and the V segment lost 0 bases, leaving 10 bases of the junction unmatched. Positive CCR7 selection of CD45RO-negative cells yielded the naive CD8 cells, and terminally differentiated effector memory CD45RA+ cells were excluded. Of note for this clone: Its target is unknown.

As handled by the study authors: ImmunoSEQ output held junction-only sequences without quality scores, so filtering differed. The assay was immunoSEQ multiplex PCR, and TCRdb's table has in-frame clones only and misses some. The DNA gave D and trimming, while V, J and clone size come from that table. The sample records millions of clones, about 94% being singletons. V usage is TRBV5-1 and J usage is TRBJ1-1; 8 nucleotides agree with TRBD1. The TCR originated in a man aged 18-30 years in good health. The sample comprised naive CD8+ T cells sorted from blood. CDR3 nucleotide sequence: TGCGCCAGCAGCTTGGACTGGCAGGGGGCCGGGTTGAACACTGAAGCTTTCTTT. Translated: CASSLDWQGAGLNTEAFF.